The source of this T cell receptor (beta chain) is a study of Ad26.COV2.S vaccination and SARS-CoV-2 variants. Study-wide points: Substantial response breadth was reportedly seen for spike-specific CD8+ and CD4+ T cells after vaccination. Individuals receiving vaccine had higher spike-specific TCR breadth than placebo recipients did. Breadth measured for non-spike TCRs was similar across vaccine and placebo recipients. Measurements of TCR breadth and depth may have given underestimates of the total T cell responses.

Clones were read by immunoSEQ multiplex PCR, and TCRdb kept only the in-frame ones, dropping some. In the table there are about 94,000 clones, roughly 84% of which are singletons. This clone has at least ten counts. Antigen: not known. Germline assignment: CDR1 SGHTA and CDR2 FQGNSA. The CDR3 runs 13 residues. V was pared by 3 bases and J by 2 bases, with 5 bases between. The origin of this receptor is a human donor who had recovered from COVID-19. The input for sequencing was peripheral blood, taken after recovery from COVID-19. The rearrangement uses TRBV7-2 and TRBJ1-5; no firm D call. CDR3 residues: CASSFRRNQPQHF. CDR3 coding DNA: TGTGCCAGCAGCTTTAGACGCAATCAGCCCCAGCATTTT.